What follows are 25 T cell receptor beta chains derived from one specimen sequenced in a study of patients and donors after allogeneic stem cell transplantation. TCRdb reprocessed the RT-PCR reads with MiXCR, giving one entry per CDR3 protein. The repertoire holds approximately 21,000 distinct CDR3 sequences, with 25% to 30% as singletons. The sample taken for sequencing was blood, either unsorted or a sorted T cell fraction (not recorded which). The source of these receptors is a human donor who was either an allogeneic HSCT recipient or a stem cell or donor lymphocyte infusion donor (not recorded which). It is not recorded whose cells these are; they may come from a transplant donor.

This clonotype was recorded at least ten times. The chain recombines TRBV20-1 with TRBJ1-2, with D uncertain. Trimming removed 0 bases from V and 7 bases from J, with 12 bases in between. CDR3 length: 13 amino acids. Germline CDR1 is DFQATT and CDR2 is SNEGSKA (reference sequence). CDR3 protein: CSAREAVSGGYTF. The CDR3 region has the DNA TGCAGTGCTAGAGAAGCGGTTTCGGGTGGCTACACCTTC.

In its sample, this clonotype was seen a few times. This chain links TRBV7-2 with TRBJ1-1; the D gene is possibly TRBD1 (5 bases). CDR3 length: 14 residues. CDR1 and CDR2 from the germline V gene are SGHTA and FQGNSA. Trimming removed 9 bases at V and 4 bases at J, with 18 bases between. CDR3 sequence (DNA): TGTGCCAGTTCTTCCTCGGGGCAAGGCACTGAAGCTTTCTTT. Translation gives CASSSSGQGTEAFF. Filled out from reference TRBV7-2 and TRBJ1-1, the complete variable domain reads GAGVSQSPSNKVTEKGKDVELRCDPISGHTALYWYRQSLGQGLEFLIYFQGNSAPDKSGLPSDRFSAERTGGSVSTLTIQRTQQEDSAVYLCASSSSGQGTEAFFGQGTRLTVV.

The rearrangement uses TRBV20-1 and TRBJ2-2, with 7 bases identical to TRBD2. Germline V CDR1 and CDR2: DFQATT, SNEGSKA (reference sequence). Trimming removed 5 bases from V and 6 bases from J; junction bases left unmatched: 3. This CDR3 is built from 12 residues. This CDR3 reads CSAERGAGELFF. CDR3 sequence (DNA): TGCAGTGCTGAACGGGGGGCCGGGGAGCTGTTTTTT.

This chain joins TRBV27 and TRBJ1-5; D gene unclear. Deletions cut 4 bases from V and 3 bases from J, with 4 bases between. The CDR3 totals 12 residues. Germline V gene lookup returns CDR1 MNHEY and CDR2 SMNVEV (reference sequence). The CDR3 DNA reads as TGTGCCAGCAGTTATCCCAATCAGCCCCAGCATTTT. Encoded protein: CASSYPNQPQHF.

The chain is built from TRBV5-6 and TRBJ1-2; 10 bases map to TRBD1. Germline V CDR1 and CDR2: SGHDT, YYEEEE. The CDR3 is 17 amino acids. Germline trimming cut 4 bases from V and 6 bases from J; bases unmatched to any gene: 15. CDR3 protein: CASSALNSGTGEDGYTF. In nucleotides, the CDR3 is TGTGCCAGCAGCGCCCTTAACTCAGGGACAGGGGAGGATGGCTACACCTTC.

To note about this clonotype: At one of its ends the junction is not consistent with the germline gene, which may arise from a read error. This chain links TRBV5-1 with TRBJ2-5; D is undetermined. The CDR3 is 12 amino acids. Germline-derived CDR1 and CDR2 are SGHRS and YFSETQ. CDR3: CPSSSVEETQYF. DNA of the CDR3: TGCCCCAGCAGCTCGGTTGAAGAGACCCAGTACTTC.

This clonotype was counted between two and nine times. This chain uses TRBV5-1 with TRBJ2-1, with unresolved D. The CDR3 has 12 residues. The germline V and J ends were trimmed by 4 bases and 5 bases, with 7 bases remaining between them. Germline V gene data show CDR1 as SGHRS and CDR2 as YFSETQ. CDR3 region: CASSGANNEQFF. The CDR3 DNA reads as TGCGCCAGCAGCGGAGCAAACAATGAGCAGTTCTTC.

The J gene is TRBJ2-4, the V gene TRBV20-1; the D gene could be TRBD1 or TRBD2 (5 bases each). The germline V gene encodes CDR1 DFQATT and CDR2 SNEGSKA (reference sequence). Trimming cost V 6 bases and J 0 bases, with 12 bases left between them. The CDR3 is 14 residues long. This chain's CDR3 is CSAAGSLAKNIQYF. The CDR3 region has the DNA TGCAGTGCGGCAGGGAGCCTAGCCAAAAACATTCAGTACTTC.

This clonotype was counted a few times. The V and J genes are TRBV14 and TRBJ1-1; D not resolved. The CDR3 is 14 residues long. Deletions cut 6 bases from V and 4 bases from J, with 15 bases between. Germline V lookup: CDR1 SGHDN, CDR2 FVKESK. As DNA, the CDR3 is TGTGCCAGCAGTCTTCCGGGATTCGGCACTGAAGCTTTCTTT. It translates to CASSLPGFGTEAFF.

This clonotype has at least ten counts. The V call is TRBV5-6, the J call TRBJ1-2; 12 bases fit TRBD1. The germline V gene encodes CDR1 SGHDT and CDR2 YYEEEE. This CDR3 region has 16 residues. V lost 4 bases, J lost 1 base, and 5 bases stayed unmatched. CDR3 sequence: CASSPGTGGLNYGYTF. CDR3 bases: TGTGCCAGCAGCCCTGGGACAGGGGGCCTTAACTATGGCTACACCTTC.

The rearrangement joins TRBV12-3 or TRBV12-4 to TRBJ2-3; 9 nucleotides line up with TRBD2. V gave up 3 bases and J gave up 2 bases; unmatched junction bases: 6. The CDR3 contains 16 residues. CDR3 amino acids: CASSFMRGGITDTQYF. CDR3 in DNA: TGTGCCAGCAGTTTCATGCGGGGGGGCATCACAGATACGCAGTATTTT.

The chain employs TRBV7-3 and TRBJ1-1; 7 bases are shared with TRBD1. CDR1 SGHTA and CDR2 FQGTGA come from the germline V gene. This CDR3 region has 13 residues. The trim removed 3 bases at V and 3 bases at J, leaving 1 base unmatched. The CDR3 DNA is TGTGCCAGCAGCTTCGGACAGGACACTGAAGCTTTCTTT. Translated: CASSFGQDTEAFF.

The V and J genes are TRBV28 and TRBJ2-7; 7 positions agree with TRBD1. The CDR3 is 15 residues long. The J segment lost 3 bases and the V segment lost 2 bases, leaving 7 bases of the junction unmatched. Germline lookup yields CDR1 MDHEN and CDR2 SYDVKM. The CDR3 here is CASSLKPHRGYEQYF. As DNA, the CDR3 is TGTGCCAGCAGTTTAAAACCCCACAGGGGCTACGAGCAGTACTTC.

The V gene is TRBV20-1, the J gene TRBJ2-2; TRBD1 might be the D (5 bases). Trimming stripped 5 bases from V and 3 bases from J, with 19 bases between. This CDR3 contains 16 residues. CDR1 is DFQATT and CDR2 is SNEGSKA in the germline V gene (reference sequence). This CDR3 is CSAPPWGRRDTGELFF. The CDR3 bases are TGCAGTGCTCCCCCGTGGGGCCGTAGGGACACCGGGGAGCTGTTTTTT.

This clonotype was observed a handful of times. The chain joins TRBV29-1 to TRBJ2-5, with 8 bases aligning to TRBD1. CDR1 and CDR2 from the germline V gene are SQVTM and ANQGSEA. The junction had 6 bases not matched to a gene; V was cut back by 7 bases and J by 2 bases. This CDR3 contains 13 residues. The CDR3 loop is CSARTGIQETQYF. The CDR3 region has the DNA TGCAGCGCCCGGACAGGGATTCAAGAGACCCAGTACTTC.

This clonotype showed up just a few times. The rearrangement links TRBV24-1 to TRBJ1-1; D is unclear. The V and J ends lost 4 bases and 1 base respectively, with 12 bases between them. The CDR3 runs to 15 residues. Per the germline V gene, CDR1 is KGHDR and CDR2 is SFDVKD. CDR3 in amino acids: CATSDPDGGNTEAFF. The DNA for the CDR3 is TGTGCCACCAGTGACCCGGACGGAGGGAACACTGAAGCTTTCTTT.

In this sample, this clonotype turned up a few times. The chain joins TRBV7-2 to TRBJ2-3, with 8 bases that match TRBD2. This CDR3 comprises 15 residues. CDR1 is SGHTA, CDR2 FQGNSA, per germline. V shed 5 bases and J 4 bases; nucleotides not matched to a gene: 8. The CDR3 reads CASSPAGGLPDTQYF. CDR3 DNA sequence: TGTGCCAGCAGCCCCGCGGGGGGCCTGCCAGATACGCAGTATTTT.

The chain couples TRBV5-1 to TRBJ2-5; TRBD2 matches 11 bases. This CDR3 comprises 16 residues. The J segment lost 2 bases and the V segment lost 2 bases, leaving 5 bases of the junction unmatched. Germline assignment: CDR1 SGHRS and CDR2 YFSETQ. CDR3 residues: CASSLPSGGPQETQYF. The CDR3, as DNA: TGCGCCAGCAGCTTACCTAGCGGGGGGCCTCAAGAGACCCAGTACTTC.

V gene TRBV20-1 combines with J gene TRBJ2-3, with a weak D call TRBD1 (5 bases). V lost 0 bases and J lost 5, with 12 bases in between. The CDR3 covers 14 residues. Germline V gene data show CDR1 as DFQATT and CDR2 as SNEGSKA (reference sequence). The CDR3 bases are TGCAGTGCTAGAGATCTTAGGGGTCTAGATACGCAGTATTTT. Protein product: CSARDLRGLDTQYF.

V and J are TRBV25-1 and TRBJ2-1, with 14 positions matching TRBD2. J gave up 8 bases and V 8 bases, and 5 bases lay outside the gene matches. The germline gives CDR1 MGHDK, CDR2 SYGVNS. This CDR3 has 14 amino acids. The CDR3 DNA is TGTGCCAGCGCGGGACTAGCGGGGGTTGATGAGCAGTTCTTC. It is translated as CASAGLAGVDEQFF.

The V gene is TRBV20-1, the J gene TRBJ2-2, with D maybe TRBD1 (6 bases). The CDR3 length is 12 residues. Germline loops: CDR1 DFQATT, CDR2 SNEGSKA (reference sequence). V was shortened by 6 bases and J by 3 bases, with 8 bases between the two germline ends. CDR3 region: CSAWTDTGELFF. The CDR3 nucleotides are TGCAGTGCATGGACAGACACCGGGGAGCTGTTTTTT.

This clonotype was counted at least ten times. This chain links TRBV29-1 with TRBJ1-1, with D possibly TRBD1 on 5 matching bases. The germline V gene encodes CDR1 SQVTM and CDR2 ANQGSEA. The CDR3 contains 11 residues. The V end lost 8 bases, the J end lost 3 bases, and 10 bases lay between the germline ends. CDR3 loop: CSLAGDTEAFF. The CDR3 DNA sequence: TGCAGCTTGGCGGGGGACACTGAAGCTTTCTTT.

CDR3 nucleotide sequence: TGTGCCAGCAGCTTAGTCTTGACTACCCCCACAGATACGCAGTATTTT. It translates to CASSLVLTTPTDTQYF. The V call is TRBV7-8, the J call TRBJ2-3; D possibly corresponds to TRBD2 (5 bases). Per the germline V gene, CDR1 is SGHVS and CDR2 is FQNEAQ. The V and J ends lost 1 base and 2 bases respectively, with 13 bases between them. This CDR3 spans 16 amino acids.

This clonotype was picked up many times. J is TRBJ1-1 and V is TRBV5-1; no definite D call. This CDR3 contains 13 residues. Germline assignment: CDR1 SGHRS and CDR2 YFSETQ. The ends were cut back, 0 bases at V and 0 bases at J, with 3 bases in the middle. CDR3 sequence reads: CASSLEMNTEAFF. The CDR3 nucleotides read TGCGCCAGCAGCTTGGAGATGAACACTGAAGCTTTCTTT.

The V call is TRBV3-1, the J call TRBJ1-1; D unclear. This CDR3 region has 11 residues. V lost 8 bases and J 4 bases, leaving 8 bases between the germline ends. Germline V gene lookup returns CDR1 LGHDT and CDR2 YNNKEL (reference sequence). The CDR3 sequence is CASGGSTEAFF. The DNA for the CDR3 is TGTGCCAGCGGAGGGAGCACTGAAGCTTTCTTT. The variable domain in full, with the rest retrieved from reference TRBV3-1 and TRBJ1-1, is DTAVSQTPKYLVTQMGNDKSIKCEQNLGHDTMYWYKQDSKKFLKIMFSYNNKELIINETVPNRFSPKSPDKAHLNLHINSLELGDSAVYFCASGGSTEAFFGQGTRLTVV.